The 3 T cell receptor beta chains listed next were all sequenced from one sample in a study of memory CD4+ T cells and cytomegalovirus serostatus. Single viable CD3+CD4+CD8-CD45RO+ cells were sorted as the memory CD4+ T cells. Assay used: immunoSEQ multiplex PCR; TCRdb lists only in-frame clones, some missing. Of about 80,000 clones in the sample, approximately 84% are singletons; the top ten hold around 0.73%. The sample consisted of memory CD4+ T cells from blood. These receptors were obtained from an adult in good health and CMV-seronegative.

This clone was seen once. CDR3 bases: TGCGCCAGCAGCCCGGCACCGATGAACACTGAAGCTTTCTTT. The encoded protein is CASSPAPMNTEAFF. The V gene is TRBV5-1, the J gene TRBJ1-1; no firm D call. Per germline, CDR1 SGHRS and CDR2 YFSETQ. This CDR3 spans 14 amino acids. Trimming removed 4 bases from V and 0 bases from J, with 10 bases in between.

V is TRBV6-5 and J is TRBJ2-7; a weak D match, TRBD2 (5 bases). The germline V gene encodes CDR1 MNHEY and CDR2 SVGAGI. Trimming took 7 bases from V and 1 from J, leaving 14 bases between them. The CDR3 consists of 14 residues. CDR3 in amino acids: CASKSGLGSYEQYF. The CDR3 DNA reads TGTGCCAGCAAGTCGGGGTTAGGTTCCTACGAGCAGTACTTC.

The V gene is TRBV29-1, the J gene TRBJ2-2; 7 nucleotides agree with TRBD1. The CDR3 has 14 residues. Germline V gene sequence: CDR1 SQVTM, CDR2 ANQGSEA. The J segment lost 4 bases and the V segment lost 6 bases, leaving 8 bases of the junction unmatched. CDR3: CSVAGGRGTGELFF. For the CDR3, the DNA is TGCAGCGTAGCAGGGGGTCGAGGCACCGGGGAGCTGTTTTTT.